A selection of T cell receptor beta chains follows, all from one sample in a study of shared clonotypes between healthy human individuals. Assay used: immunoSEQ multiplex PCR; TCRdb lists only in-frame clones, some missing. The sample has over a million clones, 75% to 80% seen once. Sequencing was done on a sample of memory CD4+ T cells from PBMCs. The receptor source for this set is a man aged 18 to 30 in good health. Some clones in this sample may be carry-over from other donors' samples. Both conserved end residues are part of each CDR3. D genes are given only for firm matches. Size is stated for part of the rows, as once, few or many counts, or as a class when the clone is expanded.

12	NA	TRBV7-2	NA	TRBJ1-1	CASSLRVTEAFF	TGTGCCAGCAGCTTAAGAGTCACTGAAGCTTTCTTT
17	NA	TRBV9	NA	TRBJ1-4	CASSAPARPGANEKLFF	TGTGCCAGCAGCGCCCCGGCGAGGCCAGGGGCTAATGAAAAACTGTTTTTT
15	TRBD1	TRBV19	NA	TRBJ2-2	CASSTSGTVSGELFF	TGTGCCAGTAGTACCTCGGGGACAGTGTCCGGGGAGCTGTTTTTT
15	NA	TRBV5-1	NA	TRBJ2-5	CASSPDTLRGETQYF	TGCGCCAGCAGCCCCGACACACTCCGGGGGGAGACCCAGTACTTC
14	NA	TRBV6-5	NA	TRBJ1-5	CASRSDGSNQPQHF	TGTGCCAGCAGATCGGACGGGAGCAATCAGCCCCAGCATTTT
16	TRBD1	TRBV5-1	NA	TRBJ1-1	CASSPGQGAGGTEAFF	TGCGCCAGCAGTCCGGGACAGGGGGCCGGGGGCACTGAAGCTTTCTTT
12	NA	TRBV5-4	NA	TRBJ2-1	CASSSKNNEQFF	TGTGCCAGCAGCTCGAAGAACAATGAGCAGTTCTTC
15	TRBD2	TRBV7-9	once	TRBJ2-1	CASSLGTSVINEQFF	TGTGCCAGCAGCTTAGGGACTAGCGTGATTAATGAGCAGTTCTTC
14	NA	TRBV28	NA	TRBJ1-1	CASSRTDFNTEAFF	TGTGCCAGCAGTCGGACGGACTTTAACACTGAAGCTTTCTTT
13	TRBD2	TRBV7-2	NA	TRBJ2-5	CASSLEGTSGLHF	TGTGCCAGCAGCTTAGAGGGGACTAGCGGGCTCCACTTC
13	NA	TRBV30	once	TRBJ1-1	CAWKRDGNTEAFF	TGTGCCTGGAAGAGGGACGGCAACACTGAAGCTTTCTTT
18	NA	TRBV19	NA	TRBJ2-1	CASSMRGLAEVGDNEQFF	TGTGCCAGTAGTATGCGGGGGCTAGCGGAGGTTGGGGACAATGAGCAGTTCTTC
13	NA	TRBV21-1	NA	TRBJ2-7	CASSKVGQGEQYF	TGTGCCAGCAGCAAAGTGGGACAGGGTGAGCAGTACTTC
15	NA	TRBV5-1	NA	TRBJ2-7	CASSPGRGFTYEQYF	TGCGCCAGCAGCCCTGGACGGGGTTTCACCTACGAGCAGTACTTC
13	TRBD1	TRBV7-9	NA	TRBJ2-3	CASSDRGTDTQYF	TGTGCCAGCAGCGACAGGGGAACAGATACGCAGTATTTT
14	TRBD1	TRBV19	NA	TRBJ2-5	CASRGQGAQETQYF	TGTGCCAGTAGGGGACAGGGGGCCCAAGAGACCCAGTACTTC
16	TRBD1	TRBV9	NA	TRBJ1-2	CASTPADRGTLDGYTF	TGTGCCAGCACCCCAGCGGACAGGGGGACTCTGGATGGCTACACCTTC
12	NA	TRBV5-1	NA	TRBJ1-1	CASSPDSSEAFF	TGCGCCAGCAGCCCTGACAGCTCTGAAGCTTTCTTT
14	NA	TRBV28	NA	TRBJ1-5	CASSLVGNNQPQHF	TGTGCCAGCAGTTTGGTCGGGAACAATCAGCCCCAGCATTTT
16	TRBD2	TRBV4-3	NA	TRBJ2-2	CASRPIGSGTTGELFF	TGCGCCAGCAGGCCGATAGGTAGCGGGACCACCGGGGAGCTGTTTTTT
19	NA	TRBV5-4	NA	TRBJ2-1	CASSSRAPRSNLPYNEQFF	TGTGCCAGCAGCTCCCGGGCCCCTAGATCCAATCTACCCTACAATGAGCAGTTCTTC
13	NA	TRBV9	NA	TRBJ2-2	CASSVGPTGELFF	TGTGCCAGCAGCGTAGGTCCCACCGGGGAGCTGTTTTTT
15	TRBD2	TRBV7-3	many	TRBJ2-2	CASSLLAANTGELFF	TGTGCCAGCAGCTTACTAGCGGCGAACACCGGGGAGCTGTTTTTT
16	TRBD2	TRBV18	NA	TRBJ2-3	CASSPLAGGPGDTQYF	TGTGCCAGCTCACCACTAGCGGGAGGCCCGGGAGATACGCAGTATTTT
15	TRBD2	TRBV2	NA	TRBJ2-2	CASSPTSGNTGELFF	TGTGCCAGCAGTCCTACTAGCGGGAACACCGGGGAGCTGTTTTTT
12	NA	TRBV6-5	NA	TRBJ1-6	CASSYRTGPLHF	TGTGCCAGCAGTTACCGTACGGGGCCCCTCCACTTT
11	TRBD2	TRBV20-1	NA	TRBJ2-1	CSGRGGIEQFF	TGCAGTGGCCGGGGGGGCATTGAGCAGTTCTTC
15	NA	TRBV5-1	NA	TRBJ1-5	CASSSGVSLDQPQHF	TGCGCCAGCAGCTCCGGCGTGAGTCTCGATCAGCCCCAGCATTTT
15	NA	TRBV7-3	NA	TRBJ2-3	CASSPSGALTDTQYF	TGTGCCAGCAGCCCCTCAGGGGCCCTCACAGATACGCAGTATTTT
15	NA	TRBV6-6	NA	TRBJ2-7	CASATPGGHWSEQYF	TGTGCCAGCGCAACACCCGGGGGACACTGGTCCGAGCAGTACTTC
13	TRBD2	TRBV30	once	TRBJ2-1	CACGGTSPNEQFF	TGTGCCTGCGGCGGGACTAGCCCGAATGAGCAGTTCTTC
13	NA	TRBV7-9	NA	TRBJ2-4	CASSAANKNIQYF	TGTGCCAGCAGCGCGGCGAACAAAAACATTCAGTACTTC
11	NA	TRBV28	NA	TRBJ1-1	CASSAVYGAFF	TGTGCCAGCAGTGCCGTATATGGAGCTTTCTTT
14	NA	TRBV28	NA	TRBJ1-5	CASSPRTGGQPQHF	TGTGCCAGCAGTCCAAGAACGGGGGGTCAGCCCCAGCATTTT
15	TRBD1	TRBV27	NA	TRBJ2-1	CASSRGQGMFNEQFF	TGTGCCAGCAGCCGGGGACAGGGGATGTTCAATGAGCAGTTCTTC
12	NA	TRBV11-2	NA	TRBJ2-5	CASSITAETQYF	TGTGCCAGCAGCATTACGGCGGAGACCCAGTACTTC
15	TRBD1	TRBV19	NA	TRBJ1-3	CASSSQGASGNTIYF	TGTGCCAGTAGTTCCCAGGGGGCGTCTGGAAACACCATATATTTT
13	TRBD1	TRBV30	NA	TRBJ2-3	CAWNRGSADTQYF	TGTGCCTGGAACAGGGGATCCGCAGATACGCAGTATTTT
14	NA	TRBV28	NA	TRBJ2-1	CASRRESSYNEQFF	TGTGCCAGCAGGCGGGAAAGCTCCTACAATGAGCAGTTCTTC
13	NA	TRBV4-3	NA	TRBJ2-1	CASSHHDPNEQFF	TGCGCCAGCAGCCACCACGACCCCAATGAGCAGTTCTTC
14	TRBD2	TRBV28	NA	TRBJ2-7	CASSTGPGGDEQYF	TGTGCCAGCAGTACCGGACCGGGAGGGGACGAGCAGTACTTC
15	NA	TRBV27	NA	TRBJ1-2	CASSPSPGTLSGYTF	TGTGCCAGCAGTCCCTCTCCCGGGACATTGAGTGGCTACACCTTC